The T cell receptor (beta chain) described here comes from a study of blood T cell repertoires in COVID-19. As processed by the authors: Reference gene primers were amplified, and this amplification served to estimate nucleated cell counts. The data were produced by immunoSEQ multiplex PCR, yet TCRdb's version contains in-frame clones alone and is incomplete. V and J calls and clone size are as listed in that table; D and trimming were resolved from the DNA. The profile shows around 440,000 clones, 88% of them singletons. The CDR3 runs to 14 residues. Germline assignment: CDR1 SQVTM and CDR2 ANQGSEA. V was trimmed by 2 bases and J by 5 bases, leaving 13 bases between them.

The specimen sequenced was peripheral blood. The chain links TRBV29-1 to TRBJ2-1; D is unclear. This sequence was found in a woman aged 50 to 60 with COVID-19, enrolled during active disease. The CDR3 protein is CSVELRIAHNEQFF. CDR3 sequence (DNA): TGCAGCGTTGAACTCCGGATAGCCCACAATGAGCAGTTCTTC.